Reported below is one T cell receptor (beta chain). Its antigen is not identified. This specimen belongs to a study of graft-versus-host responses after intestinal transplantation. For the study at large: Every recipient underwent anti-thymocyte globulin induction, then tacrolimus and steroids for 3 to 4 years. General study points: Among recipient marrow samples, GvH clones were found; some appeared first in ileum or blood. An association linked early post-transplant HvG declines with peak circulating GvH clone levels.

With V trimmed by 7 bases and J by 4 bases, 8 bases remained unmatched. CDR1 MDHEN and CDR2 SYDVKM come from the germline V gene. The CDR3 runs 15 residues. Sequencing used immunoSEQ multiplex PCR; TCRdb keeps in-frame clones, though not all of them. Of 95,000 to 110,000 clones in the sample, more than 75% were seen once. The source material was unstimulated CD4+ T cells sorted from spleen or lymph node cells, sampled before intestinal transplant. This receptor was taken from a human donor who received an intestinal transplant. The chain carries TRBV28 and TRBJ1-3; TRBD1 matches 9 bases. CDR3: CASIPGQGMGNTIYF. The CDR3 DNA is TGTGCCAGCATTCCGGGACAGGGTATGGGAAACACCATATATTTT. Supplemented by reference TRBV28 and TRBJ1-3, the full variable domain reads DVKVTQSSRYLVKRTGEKVFLECVQDMDHENMFWYRQDPGLGLRLIYFSYDVKMKEKGDIPEGYSVSREKKERFSLILESASTNQTSMYLCASIPGQGMGNTIYFGEGSWLTVV.